A selection of T cell receptor beta chains follows, all from one sample in a study of regulatory T cells in long-lasting Graves disease. TCRdb redid the calling of the multiplex PCR reads with MiXCR, one entry per CDR3 protein. The sample lists around 420,000 distinct CDR3 sequences, approximately 16% occurring once. The sample also formed part of further work on T cells in Graves' hyperthyroidism and ophthalmopathy.

The source was peripheral blood mononuclear cells (PBMCs), collected at new diagnosis, from a patient treated with antithyroid drugs. These receptors were taken from a woman in her 40s with Graves disease. The CDR3 runs from the conserved cysteine through the conserved F or W. Fields, in order: clone size, J gene, D gene, V gene, CDR3 DNA, CDR3 protein. A D gene is named only where the DNA matches it firmly. Rows may omit the clone size; those that give it use once, few, many or a size class.

many	TRBJ2-7	.	TRBV19	TGTGCCAGTAGACAGGACGAATCCTACGAGCAGTACTTC	CASRQDESYEQYF
many	TRBJ2-7	.	TRBV11-3	TGTGCCAGCAGTCCCACGGGGGACGAGCAGTACTTC	CASSPTGDEQYF
.	TRBJ2-7	.	TRBV12-3/TRBV12-4	TGTGCCAGCGGGGACTACGAGCAGTACTTC	CASGDYEQYF
.	TRBJ2-7	TRBD1	TRBV7-3	TGTGCCAGCAGCTTAACCGGGACAGACCTCTACGAGCAGTACTTC	CASSLTGTDLYEQYF
.	TRBJ2-7	.	TRBV6-2/TRBV6-3	TGTGCCACCCACCGAGCCTACGAGCAGTACTTC	CATHRAYEQYF
many	TRBJ2-1	TRBD2	TRBV12-5	TGTGCTACCGGACTAGCGGGAGTGGGGGAGCAGTTCTTC	CATGLAGVGEQFF
many	TRBJ2-2	.	TRBV5-1	TGCGCCAGCAGCTCACGGACTGTCACCGGGGAGCTGTTTTTT	CASSSRTVTGELFF
many	TRBJ2-2	TRBD2	TRBV3-1	TGTGCCAGCAGTCTCGGACTAGCGGGAGATTCGGCCGGGGAGCTGTTTTTT	CASSLGLAGDSAGELFF
few	TRBJ1-1	TRBD1	TRBV5-1	TGCGCCAGCAGCTCCATGAACAGGGGGCTGGGTAGCACTGAAGCTTTCTTT	CASSSMNRGLGSTEAFF
many	TRBJ1-5	TRBD1	TRBV28	TGTGCCAGCACTACGGGGACAGGGGGATCTCAGCCCCAGCATTTT	CASTTGTGGSQPQHF
.	TRBJ2-4	TRBD2	TRBV4-1	TGCGCCAGCAGCCAACCCCCTAGCGGCCCCTATGGAGCCAAAAACATTCAGTACTTC	CASSQPPSGPYGAKNIQYF
many	TRBJ2-3	.	TRBV12-5	TGTGCTAGTGGTTTCGGGGCAGAAAGCACAGATACGCAGTATTTT	CASGFGAESTDTQYF
few	TRBJ1-1	.	TRBV4-1	TGCGCCAGCAGCCGGGCGACTGGGAACACTGAAGCTTTCTTT	CASSRATGNTEAFF
few	TRBJ2-1	.	TRBV19	TGTGCCAGTAGTATCCGAGGCCGGATCAATGAGCAGTTCTTC	CASSIRGRINEQFF
many	TRBJ2-3	TRBD2	TRBV10-3	TGTGCCATCAGTGAGTCTGGGCGAACTAGCGAGACGCAGTATTTT	CAISESGRTSETQYF
few	TRBJ1-2	TRBD1	TRBV18	TGTGCCAGCTCACCACCATTACAGGGGAGTGGCTACACCTTC	CASSPPLQGSGYTF
many	TRBJ2-1	TRBD2	TRBV9	TGTGCCAGCAGCGTAGTTTCGGGAGGGCCGGACAATGAGCAGTTCTTC	CASSVVSGGPDNEQFF
.	TRBJ1-6	.	TRBV6-2/TRBV6-3	TGTGCCAGCAGTCCGGGACGGCCCTCTCGCAATTCACCCCTCCACTTT	CASSPGRPSRNSPLHF
many	TRBJ2-2	.	TRBV27	TGTGCCAGCAGTTTCGTCACCGGGGAGCTGTTTTTT	CASSFVTGELFF
many	TRBJ2-4	.	TRBV11-2	TGTGCCAGCAGCCCGGACTTAGCCAAAAACATTCAGTACTTC	CASSPDLAKNIQYF
many	TRBJ2-1	.	TRBV14	TGTGCCAGCAGCCACAGGACAATTTCCTACAATGAGCAGTTCTTC	CASSHRTISYNEQFF
many	TRBJ2-7	TRBD2	TRBV12-5	TGTGCTAGTGCCCATAGCGGGAGTGCCTACGAGCAGTACTTC	CASAHSGSAYEQYF
.	TRBJ2-1	.	TRBV29-1	TGCAGCGTTGAAGGGACTCCGAGCTCCTACAATGAGCAGTTCTTC	CSVEGTPSSYNEQFF
few	TRBJ1-2	TRBD1	TRBV7-8	TGTGCCAGCAGCTTAGCAGGACAGGCGATAACTAACTATGGCTACACCTTC	CASSLAGQAITNYGYTF
.	TRBJ2-1	TRBD1	TRBV7-9	TGTGCCAGCAGCTTATCCCCCCCGACAGGGTTGATCTACAATGAGCAGTTCTTC	CASSLSPPTGLIYNEQFF
few	TRBJ1-4	.	TRBV29-1	TGCAGCGTTGAACACTCGGGGGCTAATGAAAAACTGTTTTTT	CSVEHSGANEKLFF
many	TRBJ2-3	TRBD2	TRBV28	TGTGCCAGCAGTTTATCTTTCCCTAGACTAGCGGGAGGGAGCACAGATACGCAGTATTTT	CASSLSFPRLAGGSTDTQYF
.	TRBJ2-1	TRBD1	TRBV10-3	TGTGCCACCCAGACAGGGGTGGATGAGCAGTTCTTC	CATQTGVDEQFF
.	TRBJ2-5	.	TRBV7-6	TGTGCCAGCAGCTTAGTTACCTCCTTCGCGGGGCAAATCCAAGAGACCCAGTACTTC	CASSLVTSFAGQIQETQYF
few	TRBJ1-3	.	TRBV12-3/TRBV12-4	TGTGCCAGCACCGCACAGGCTCTGACCTCTGGAAACACCATATATTTT	CASTAQALTSGNTIYF
few	TRBJ2-5	.	TRBV5-1	TGCGCCAGCAGCTTGGGTGCTAGCCAAGAGACCCAGTACTTC	CASSLGASQETQYF
many	TRBJ2-2	TRBD2	TRBV2	TGTGCCAGCAGGGGACTAGCGGGAGAAAATGTTCGGCCGAACACCGGGGAGCTGTTTTTT	CASRGLAGENVRPNTGELFF
many	TRBJ1-1	TRBD1	TRBV5-1	TGCGCCAGCAGCAACGCGGACAGGGGGCGGCAAGGTCGGACTGAAGCTTTCTTT	CASSNADRGRQGRTEAFF
many	TRBJ2-5	TRBD2	TRBV9	TGTGCCAGCAGCGCAAGTCCCGGGACTAGCACACAAGAGACCCAGTACTTC	CASSASPGTSTQETQYF
.	TRBJ2-2	TRBD2	TRBV2	TGTGCCAGCAGTGGTGGGGTACTAGCGGGAGGATCTGCCGGGGAGCTGTTTTTT	CASSGGVLAGGSAGELFF
many	TRBJ2-7	.	TRBV13	TGTGCCAGCAGCGAGGGACGGTGGAAAGTTGGGGCCTACGAGCAGTACTTC	CASSEGRWKVGAYEQYF
.	TRBJ2-7	TRBD2	TRBV14	TGTGCCAGCAGCCAAGAAGGGACTAGGAGGCGGTACGAGCAGTACTTC	CASSQEGTRRRYEQYF
.	TRBJ2-5	.	TRBV24-1	TGTGCCACCGCGGCAGAAGAGACCCAGTACTTC	CATAAEETQYF
.	TRBJ2-3	.	TRBV7-3	TGTGCCAGCAGCCAGGGCGGATTCACAGATACGCAGTATTTT	CASSQGGFTDTQYF
few	TRBJ1-1	.	TRBV4-1	TGCGCCAGCAGGAGGTCTGAGTATAGGTCTTCTGAAGCTTTCTTT	CASRRSEYRSSEAFF
many	TRBJ2-3	TRBD2	TRBV7-2	TGTGCCAGCAGCTTAGTGGGTACTAGCGGGACTAGCACAGATACGCAGTATTTT	CASSLVGTSGTSTDTQYF
.	TRBJ2-7	.	TRBV10-1	TGCGCCAGCAGTGAGTCGGTAGAACAGGCTAGCTACGAGCAGTACTTC	CASSESVEQASYEQYF
many	TRBJ2-1	TRBD2	TRBV20-1	TGCAGTGCTAGAGGCTACCAACTAGCGGGAGGGCCTGGGGATGAGCAGTTCTTC	CSARGYQLAGGPGDEQFF
few	TRBJ1-1	.	TRBV18	TGTGCCAGCTATTGGGGGGGAAACACTGAAGCTTTCTTT	CASYWGGNTEAFF
many	TRBJ2-7	TRBD2	TRBV7-2	TGTGCCAGCAGCTTAGAGTCTAGCGGGCTTTCCTACGAGCAGTACTTC	CASSLESSGLSYEQYF
few	TRBJ2-3	TRBD2	TRBV10-3	TGTGCCATCAGTGACCGTACTAGCGGGAGGCGAGGAGATACGCAGTATTTT	CAISDRTSGRRGDTQYF
many	TRBJ2-1	.	TRBV6-2/TRBV6-3	TGTGCCAGCAGTTACCGGCTAGATGGCAATGAGCAGTTCTTC	CASSYRLDGNEQFF
many	TRBJ2-1	TRBD1	TRBV15	TGTGCCACCAGCAGAGTAGACAGGGTTTCGGGCAGTGAGCAGTTCTTC	CATSRVDRVSGSEQFF
.	TRBJ2-5	.	TRBV30	TGTGCCTGGAGTGTACCGGGGGTCGAGACCCAGTACTTC	CAWSVPGVETQYF
many	TRBJ1-1	.	TRBV28	TGTGCCAGCAGTTGGACAGAGAACACTGAAGCTTTCTTT	CASSWTENTEAFF
many	TRBJ2-3	TRBD2	TRBV15	TGTGCCACCAGCGACGATGGACTAGCGGGAGGACTGGGGGCCACAGATACGCAGTATTTT	CATSDDGLAGGLGATDTQYF
few	TRBJ2-2	TRBD2	TRBV19	TGTGCCAGTAGTACCCCTAGCGGGAGGGTTTACACCGGGGAGCTGTTTTTT	CASSTPSGRVYTGELFF
few	TRBJ1-2	.	TRBV4-3	TGCGCCAGCAGCCAAGATCGGCAGGGCTACACCTTC	CASSQDRQGYTF
.	TRBJ1-6	.	TRBV6-5	TGTGCCAGCAGTTACACGCGCTTTTCACCCCTCCACTTT	CASSYTRFSPLHF